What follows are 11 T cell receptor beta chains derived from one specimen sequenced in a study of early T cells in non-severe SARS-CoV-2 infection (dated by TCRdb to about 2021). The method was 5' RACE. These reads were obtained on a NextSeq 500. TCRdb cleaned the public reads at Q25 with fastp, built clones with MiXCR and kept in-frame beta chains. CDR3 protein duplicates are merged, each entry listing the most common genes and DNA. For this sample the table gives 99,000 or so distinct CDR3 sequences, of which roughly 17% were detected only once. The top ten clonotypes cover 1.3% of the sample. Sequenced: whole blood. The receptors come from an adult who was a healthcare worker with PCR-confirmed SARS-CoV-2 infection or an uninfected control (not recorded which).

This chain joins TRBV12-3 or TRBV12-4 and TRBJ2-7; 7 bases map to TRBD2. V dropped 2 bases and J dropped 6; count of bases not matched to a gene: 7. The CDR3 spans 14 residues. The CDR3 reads CASSLRREWREQYF. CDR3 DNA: TGTGCCAGCAGTTTAAGGCGGGAGTGGCGCGAGCAGTACTTC.

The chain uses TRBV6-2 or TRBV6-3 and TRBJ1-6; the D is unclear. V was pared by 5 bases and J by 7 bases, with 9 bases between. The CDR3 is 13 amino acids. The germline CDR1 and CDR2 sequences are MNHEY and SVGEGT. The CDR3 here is CASSTGENSPLHF. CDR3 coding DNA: TGTGCCAGCAGTACGGGTGAGAATTCACCCCTCCACTTT.

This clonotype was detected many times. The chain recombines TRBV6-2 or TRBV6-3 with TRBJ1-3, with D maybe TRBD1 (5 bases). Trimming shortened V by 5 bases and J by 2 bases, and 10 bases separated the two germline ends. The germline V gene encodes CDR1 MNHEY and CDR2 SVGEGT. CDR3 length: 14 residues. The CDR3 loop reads CASSQQDPGNTIYF. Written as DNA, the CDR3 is TGTGCCAGCAGTCAACAGGATCCTGGAAACACCATATATTTT.

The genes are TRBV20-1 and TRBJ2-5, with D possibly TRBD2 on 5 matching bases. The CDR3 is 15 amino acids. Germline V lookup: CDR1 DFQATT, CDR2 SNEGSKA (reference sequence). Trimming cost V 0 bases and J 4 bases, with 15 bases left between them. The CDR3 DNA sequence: TGCAGTGCTAGAGATCCCCGGGGTGACACAGAGACCCAGTACTTC. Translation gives CSARDPRGDTETQYF.

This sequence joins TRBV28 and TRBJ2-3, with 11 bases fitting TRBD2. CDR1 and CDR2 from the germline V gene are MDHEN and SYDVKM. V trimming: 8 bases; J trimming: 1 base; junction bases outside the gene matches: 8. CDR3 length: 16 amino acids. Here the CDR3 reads CASVTGTSGRTDTQYF. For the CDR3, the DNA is TGTGCCAGCGTCACCGGGACTAGCGGCCGCACAGATACGCAGTATTTT.

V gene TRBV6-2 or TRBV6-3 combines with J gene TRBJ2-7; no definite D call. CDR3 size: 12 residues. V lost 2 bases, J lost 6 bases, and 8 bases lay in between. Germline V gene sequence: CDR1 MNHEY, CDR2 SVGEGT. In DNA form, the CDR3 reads TGTGCCAGCAGTTACCAGGACCTCGAGCAGTACTTC. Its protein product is CASSYQDLEQYF.

Written as DNA, the CDR3 is TGTGCCAGCAGCCGCAACCCTACAGATACGCAGTATTTT. It encodes CASSRNPTDTQYF. This chain uses TRBV14 with TRBJ2-3; D uncertain. The CDR3 loop spans 13 amino acids. CDR1 and CDR2 (germline): SGHDN, FVKESK. Trimming left V 4 bases short and J 3 bases short, with 8 bases between. Looking up the rest from reference TRBV14 and TRBJ2-3 gives the full variable domain: EAGVTQFPSHSVIEKGQTVTLRCDPISGHDNLYWYRRVMGKEIKFLLHFVKESKQDESGMPNNRFLAERTGGTYSTLKVQPAELEDSGVYFCASSRNPTDTQYFGPGTRLTVL.

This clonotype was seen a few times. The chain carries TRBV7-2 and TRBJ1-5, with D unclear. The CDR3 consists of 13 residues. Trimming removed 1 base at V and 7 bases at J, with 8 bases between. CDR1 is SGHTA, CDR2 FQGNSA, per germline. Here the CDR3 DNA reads TGTGCCAGCAGCTTAGACCCCCGGCAGCCCCAGCATTTT. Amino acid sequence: CASSLDPRQPQHF.

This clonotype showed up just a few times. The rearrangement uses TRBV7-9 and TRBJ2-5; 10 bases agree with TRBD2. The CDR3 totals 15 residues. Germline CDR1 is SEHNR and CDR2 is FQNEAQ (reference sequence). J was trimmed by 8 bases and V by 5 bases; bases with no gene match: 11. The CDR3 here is CASSPEGLAGVTQYF. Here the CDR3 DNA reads TGTGCCAGCAGCCCAGAGGGGCTAGCGGGAGTAACCCAGTACTTC.

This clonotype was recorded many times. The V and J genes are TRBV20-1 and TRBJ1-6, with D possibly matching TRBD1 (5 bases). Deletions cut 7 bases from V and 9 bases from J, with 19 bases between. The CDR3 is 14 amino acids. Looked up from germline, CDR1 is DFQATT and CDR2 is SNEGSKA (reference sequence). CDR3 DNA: TGCAGTGTTAACGCAGGGAAGGAGGGTTCACCCCTCCACTTT. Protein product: CSVNAGKEGSPLHF.

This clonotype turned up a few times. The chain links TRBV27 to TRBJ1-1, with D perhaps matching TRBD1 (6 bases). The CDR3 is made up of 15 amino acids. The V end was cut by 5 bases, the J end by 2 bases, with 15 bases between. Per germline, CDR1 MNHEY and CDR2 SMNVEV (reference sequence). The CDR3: CASSPLGTFNTEAFF. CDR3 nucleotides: TGTGCCAGCAGTCCTCTAGGGACATTTAACACTGAAGCTTTCTTT.